This record looks at one T cell receptor (beta chain) sequence and its context. Its antigen is unknown. A read error is possible here, since a much larger clone lies one base away. Donors were all healthy Caucasians. This specimen belongs to a study of identical twins. The CDR3 covers 14 residues. Germline CDR1 is ENHRY and CDR2 is SYGVKD. TCRdb independently ran MiXCR on the 5' RACE reads; one entry per CDR3 protein. The repertoire has 1.5 million to 2 million distinct CDR3 sequences, 32% of them found once; the top ten carry about 0.25%. Points from the study as a whole: Clonotypes of the beta chain that were abundant in cord blood carried fewer insertions (memory repertoires showed none). Sequences that were beta out-of-frame showed weaker excess twin sharing.

The rearrangement joins TRBV10-3 to TRBJ2-5; D tentatively fits TRBD1 or TRBD2 (5 bases each). With the DNA end fitting TRBJ2-7 better, the J assignment may be wrong. The TCR was taken from a newborn girl in good health. Sequencing was carried out using cord blood. The CDR3 loop is CAIKRGFFPYEQYF. The CDR3 DNA is TGTGCCATTAAGAGGGGTTTTTTTCCCTACGAGCAGTACTTC.